This is a list of T cell receptor beta chains from one sample in a study of T cells in localized non-small cell lung cancer. Sequencing was performed with immunoSEQ multiplex PCR; in TCRdb, only in-frame clones are kept and a portion is missing. The sample yields roughly 30,000 clones, 80% to 90% seen once. Sequencing used peripheral blood, obtained before any cancer treatment. Receptor source: a woman aged 18-55 years with stage I lung adenocarcinoma. CDR3s include the opening cysteine and the closing phenylalanine or tryptophan. The order of the fields is clone size, V gene, J gene, D gene, CDR3 DNA, CDR3 protein. The D gene is left open where the match is weak. Size is stated for part of the rows, as once, few or many counts, or as a class when the clone is expanded.

size: NA; V: TRBV15; J: TRBJ2-1; D: TRBD2; DNA: TGTGCCACCAGCAGAGATCGGGCTAGCGGGAGGGCCTTAGGCGATGAGCAGTTCTTC; CDR3: CATSRDRASGRALGDEQFF
size: NA; V: TRBV11-2; J: TRBJ2-7; D: NA; DNA: TGTGCCAGCAGCTTAGGACAGGGAGGCTACGAGCAGTACTTC; CDR3: CASSLGQGGYEQYF
size: NA; V: TRBV5-5; J: TRBJ1-2; D: NA; DNA: TGTGCCAGCAGCTCCTCGGGCTTAGAGGGAGGCTACACCTTC; CDR3: CASSSSGLEGGYTF
size: NA; V: TRBV4-1; J: TRBJ2-5; D: TRBD2; DNA: TGCGCCAGCAGCCAAGTGGCAGCGGGAGGGCCGGTCGGTAAAGAGACCCAGTACTTC; CDR3: CASSQVAAGGPVGKETQYF
size: NA; V: TRBV28; J: TRBJ2-5; D: TRBD2; DNA: TGTGCCAGCAGTTTTCTAGCGGGAGGGCCCGGGGAGACCCAGTACTTC; CDR3: CASSFLAGGPGETQYF
size: NA; V: TRBV19; J: TRBJ2-7; D: NA; DNA: TGTGCCAGTAGTACTTCGAGAGACCTCTACGAGCAGTACTTC; CDR3: CASSTSRDLYEQYF
size: NA; V: TRBV5-1; J: TRBJ2-7; D: NA; DNA: TGCGCCAGCAGCCTAAACTACGAGCAGTACTTC; CDR3: CASSLNYEQYF
size: few; V: TRBV6-1; J: TRBJ2-5; D: NA; DNA: TGTGCCAGCAGTGAAAACAGGGTGTCAGAGACCCAGTACTTC; CDR3: CASSENRVSETQYF
size: NA; V: TRBV18; J: TRBJ2-5; D: TRBD1; DNA: TGTGCCAGCTCTCCCAGACCCAGGGGGCAAGAGACCCAGTACTTC; CDR3: CASSPRPRGQETQYF
size: NA; V: TRBV30; J: TRBJ2-7; D: NA; DNA: TGTGCCTGGAGTCGACCTCCTCGGGCCTTCATCTCCTACGAGCAGTACTTC; CDR3: CAWSRPPRAFISYEQYF
size: NA; V: TRBV19; J: TRBJ2-5; D: NA; DNA: TGTGCCAGTAGTTGGAGGAACGGCGAGACCCAGTACTTC; CDR3: CASSWRNGETQYF